The 9 T cell receptor beta chains below all came from one sample that was sequenced in a study of OX40 agonist ivuxolimab in advanced cancers. Using immunoSEQ multiplex PCR, the repertoire was profiled, and TCRdb retains in-frame clones only, with some absent. The sample has around 75,000 clones, roughly 91% seen once. The sequencing used CD4+ or CD8+ T cells sorted from blood, collected in a trial of the OX40 agonist ivuxolimab. These receptors came from an adult with an advanced solid tumor such as melanoma, head and neck, liver or kidney cancer.

This chain joins TRBV5-1 and TRBJ2-3; TRBD1 or TRBD2 may be the D gene (6 bases each). V was shortened by 4 bases and J by 3 bases, with 21 bases between the two germline ends. The CDR3 loop spans 17 amino acids. Germline V lookup: CDR1 SGHRS, CDR2 YFSETQ. The CDR3 DNA reads as TGCGCCAGCAGCCCCGTACGAGGGGGGCTTGGGACAGATACGCAGTATTTT. Its translation is CASSPVRGGLGTDTQYF.

V usage is TRBV5-4 and J usage is TRBJ1-4; no clear D gene. With 3 bases removed from V and 0 bases from J, the gap between germline ends came to 9 bases. The germline V gene has CDR1 SGHNT and CDR2 YYREEE (reference sequence). This CDR3 is 15 amino acids long. Here the CDR3 reads CASSSSTATNEKLFF. The CDR3 coding sequence is TGTGCCAGCAGCTCCTCCACAGCAACTAATGAAAAACTGTTTTTT.

The rearrangement links TRBV2 to TRBJ2-2, with D possibly matching TRBD2 (6 bases). Trimming removed 1 base from V and 5 bases from J, with 14 bases in between. From germline, CDR1 is SNHLY and CDR2 FYNNEI. CDR3 length equals 16 residues. CDR3 residues: CASSEGAGRNTGELFF. CDR3 bases: TGTGCCAGCAGTGAAGGGGCCGGGAGAAATACCGGGGAGCTGTTTTTT.

V gene TRBV7-9 combines with J gene TRBJ1-4, with D possibly TRBD1 on 5 matching bases. Germline V gene lookup returns CDR1 SEHNR and CDR2 FQNEAQ (reference sequence). CDR3 length equals 14 residues. The V and J ends lost 5 bases and 8 bases respectively, with 15 bases between them. The CDR3 DNA reads as TGTGCCAGCAGCATCGGACATGGTAGGGAAAAACTGTTTTTT. Translating gives CASSIGHGREKLFF. Combining the CDR3 with reference TRBV7-9 and TRBJ1-4 gives the whole variable domain DTGVSQNPRHKITKRGQNVTFRCDPISEHNRLYWYRQTLGQGPEFLTYFQNEAQLEKSRLLSDRFSAERPKGSFSTLEIQRTEQGDSAMYLCASSIGHGREKLFFGSGTQLSVL.

The chain uses TRBV11-2 and TRBJ2-5; tentative D call: TRBD2 (6 bases). The CDR3 has 14 residues. Germline assignment: CDR1 SGHAT and CDR2 FQNNGV. The V gene lost 4 bases and the J gene lost 5 bases, with 14 bases spanning the gap. CDR3 sequence: CASSYRSGGETQYF. The CDR3 bases are TGTGCCAGCAGCTACCGTAGCGGAGGGGAGACCCAGTACTTC. The full variable domain, completed using reference TRBV11-2 and TRBJ2-5, is EAGVAQSPRYKIIEKRQSVAFWCNPISGHATLYWYQQILGQGPKLLIQFQNNGVVDDSQLPKDRFSAERLKGVDSTLKIQPAKLEDSAVYLCASSYRSGGETQYFGPGTRLLVL.

This chain links TRBV15 with TRBJ1-1, with D possibly being TRBD1 (5 bases). The germline gives CDR1 LNHNV, CDR2 YYDKDF (reference sequence). The V gene lost 1 base and the J gene lost 1 base, with 13 bases spanning the gap. This CDR3 is 16 amino acids long. The CDR3 region is CATSRAGDWGNTEAFF. Here the CDR3 DNA reads TGTGCCACCAGCAGAGCCGGGGACTGGGGGAACACTGAAGCTTTCTTT.

CDR3 DNA: TGCGCCAGCAGCTTTACCCCAGGGGGATTCCCCTACGAGCAGTACTTC. It specifies CASSFTPGGFPYEQYF. The rearrangement links TRBV5-1 to TRBJ2-7; 7 bases agree with TRBD1. There are 16 residues in the CDR3. Germline trimming cut 2 bases from V and 2 bases from J; bases unmatched to any gene: 10. CDR1 SGHRS and CDR2 YFSETQ come from the germline V gene.

In its sample, this clone was seen a few times. J is TRBJ1-3 and V is TRBV6-5, with unresolved D. The CDR3 spans 15 residues. V was trimmed by 8 bases and J by 0 bases, leaving 14 bases between them. Germline V gives CDR1 MNHEY, CDR2 SVGAGI. The CDR3 nucleotides read TGTGCCAGCTCGATGGACTCCTACTCTGGAAACACCATATATTTT. It translates to CASSMDSYSGNTIYF.

The rearrangement links TRBV15 to TRBJ2-2; D unclear. From germline, CDR1 is LNHNV and CDR2 YYDKDF (reference sequence). Trimming removed 0 bases at V and 7 bases at J, with 6 bases between. The CDR3 extends over 13 amino acids. The CDR3 sequence is CATSRDGFGELFF. The CDR3 nucleotides read TGTGCCACCAGCAGAGATGGATTCGGGGAGCTGTTTTTT.